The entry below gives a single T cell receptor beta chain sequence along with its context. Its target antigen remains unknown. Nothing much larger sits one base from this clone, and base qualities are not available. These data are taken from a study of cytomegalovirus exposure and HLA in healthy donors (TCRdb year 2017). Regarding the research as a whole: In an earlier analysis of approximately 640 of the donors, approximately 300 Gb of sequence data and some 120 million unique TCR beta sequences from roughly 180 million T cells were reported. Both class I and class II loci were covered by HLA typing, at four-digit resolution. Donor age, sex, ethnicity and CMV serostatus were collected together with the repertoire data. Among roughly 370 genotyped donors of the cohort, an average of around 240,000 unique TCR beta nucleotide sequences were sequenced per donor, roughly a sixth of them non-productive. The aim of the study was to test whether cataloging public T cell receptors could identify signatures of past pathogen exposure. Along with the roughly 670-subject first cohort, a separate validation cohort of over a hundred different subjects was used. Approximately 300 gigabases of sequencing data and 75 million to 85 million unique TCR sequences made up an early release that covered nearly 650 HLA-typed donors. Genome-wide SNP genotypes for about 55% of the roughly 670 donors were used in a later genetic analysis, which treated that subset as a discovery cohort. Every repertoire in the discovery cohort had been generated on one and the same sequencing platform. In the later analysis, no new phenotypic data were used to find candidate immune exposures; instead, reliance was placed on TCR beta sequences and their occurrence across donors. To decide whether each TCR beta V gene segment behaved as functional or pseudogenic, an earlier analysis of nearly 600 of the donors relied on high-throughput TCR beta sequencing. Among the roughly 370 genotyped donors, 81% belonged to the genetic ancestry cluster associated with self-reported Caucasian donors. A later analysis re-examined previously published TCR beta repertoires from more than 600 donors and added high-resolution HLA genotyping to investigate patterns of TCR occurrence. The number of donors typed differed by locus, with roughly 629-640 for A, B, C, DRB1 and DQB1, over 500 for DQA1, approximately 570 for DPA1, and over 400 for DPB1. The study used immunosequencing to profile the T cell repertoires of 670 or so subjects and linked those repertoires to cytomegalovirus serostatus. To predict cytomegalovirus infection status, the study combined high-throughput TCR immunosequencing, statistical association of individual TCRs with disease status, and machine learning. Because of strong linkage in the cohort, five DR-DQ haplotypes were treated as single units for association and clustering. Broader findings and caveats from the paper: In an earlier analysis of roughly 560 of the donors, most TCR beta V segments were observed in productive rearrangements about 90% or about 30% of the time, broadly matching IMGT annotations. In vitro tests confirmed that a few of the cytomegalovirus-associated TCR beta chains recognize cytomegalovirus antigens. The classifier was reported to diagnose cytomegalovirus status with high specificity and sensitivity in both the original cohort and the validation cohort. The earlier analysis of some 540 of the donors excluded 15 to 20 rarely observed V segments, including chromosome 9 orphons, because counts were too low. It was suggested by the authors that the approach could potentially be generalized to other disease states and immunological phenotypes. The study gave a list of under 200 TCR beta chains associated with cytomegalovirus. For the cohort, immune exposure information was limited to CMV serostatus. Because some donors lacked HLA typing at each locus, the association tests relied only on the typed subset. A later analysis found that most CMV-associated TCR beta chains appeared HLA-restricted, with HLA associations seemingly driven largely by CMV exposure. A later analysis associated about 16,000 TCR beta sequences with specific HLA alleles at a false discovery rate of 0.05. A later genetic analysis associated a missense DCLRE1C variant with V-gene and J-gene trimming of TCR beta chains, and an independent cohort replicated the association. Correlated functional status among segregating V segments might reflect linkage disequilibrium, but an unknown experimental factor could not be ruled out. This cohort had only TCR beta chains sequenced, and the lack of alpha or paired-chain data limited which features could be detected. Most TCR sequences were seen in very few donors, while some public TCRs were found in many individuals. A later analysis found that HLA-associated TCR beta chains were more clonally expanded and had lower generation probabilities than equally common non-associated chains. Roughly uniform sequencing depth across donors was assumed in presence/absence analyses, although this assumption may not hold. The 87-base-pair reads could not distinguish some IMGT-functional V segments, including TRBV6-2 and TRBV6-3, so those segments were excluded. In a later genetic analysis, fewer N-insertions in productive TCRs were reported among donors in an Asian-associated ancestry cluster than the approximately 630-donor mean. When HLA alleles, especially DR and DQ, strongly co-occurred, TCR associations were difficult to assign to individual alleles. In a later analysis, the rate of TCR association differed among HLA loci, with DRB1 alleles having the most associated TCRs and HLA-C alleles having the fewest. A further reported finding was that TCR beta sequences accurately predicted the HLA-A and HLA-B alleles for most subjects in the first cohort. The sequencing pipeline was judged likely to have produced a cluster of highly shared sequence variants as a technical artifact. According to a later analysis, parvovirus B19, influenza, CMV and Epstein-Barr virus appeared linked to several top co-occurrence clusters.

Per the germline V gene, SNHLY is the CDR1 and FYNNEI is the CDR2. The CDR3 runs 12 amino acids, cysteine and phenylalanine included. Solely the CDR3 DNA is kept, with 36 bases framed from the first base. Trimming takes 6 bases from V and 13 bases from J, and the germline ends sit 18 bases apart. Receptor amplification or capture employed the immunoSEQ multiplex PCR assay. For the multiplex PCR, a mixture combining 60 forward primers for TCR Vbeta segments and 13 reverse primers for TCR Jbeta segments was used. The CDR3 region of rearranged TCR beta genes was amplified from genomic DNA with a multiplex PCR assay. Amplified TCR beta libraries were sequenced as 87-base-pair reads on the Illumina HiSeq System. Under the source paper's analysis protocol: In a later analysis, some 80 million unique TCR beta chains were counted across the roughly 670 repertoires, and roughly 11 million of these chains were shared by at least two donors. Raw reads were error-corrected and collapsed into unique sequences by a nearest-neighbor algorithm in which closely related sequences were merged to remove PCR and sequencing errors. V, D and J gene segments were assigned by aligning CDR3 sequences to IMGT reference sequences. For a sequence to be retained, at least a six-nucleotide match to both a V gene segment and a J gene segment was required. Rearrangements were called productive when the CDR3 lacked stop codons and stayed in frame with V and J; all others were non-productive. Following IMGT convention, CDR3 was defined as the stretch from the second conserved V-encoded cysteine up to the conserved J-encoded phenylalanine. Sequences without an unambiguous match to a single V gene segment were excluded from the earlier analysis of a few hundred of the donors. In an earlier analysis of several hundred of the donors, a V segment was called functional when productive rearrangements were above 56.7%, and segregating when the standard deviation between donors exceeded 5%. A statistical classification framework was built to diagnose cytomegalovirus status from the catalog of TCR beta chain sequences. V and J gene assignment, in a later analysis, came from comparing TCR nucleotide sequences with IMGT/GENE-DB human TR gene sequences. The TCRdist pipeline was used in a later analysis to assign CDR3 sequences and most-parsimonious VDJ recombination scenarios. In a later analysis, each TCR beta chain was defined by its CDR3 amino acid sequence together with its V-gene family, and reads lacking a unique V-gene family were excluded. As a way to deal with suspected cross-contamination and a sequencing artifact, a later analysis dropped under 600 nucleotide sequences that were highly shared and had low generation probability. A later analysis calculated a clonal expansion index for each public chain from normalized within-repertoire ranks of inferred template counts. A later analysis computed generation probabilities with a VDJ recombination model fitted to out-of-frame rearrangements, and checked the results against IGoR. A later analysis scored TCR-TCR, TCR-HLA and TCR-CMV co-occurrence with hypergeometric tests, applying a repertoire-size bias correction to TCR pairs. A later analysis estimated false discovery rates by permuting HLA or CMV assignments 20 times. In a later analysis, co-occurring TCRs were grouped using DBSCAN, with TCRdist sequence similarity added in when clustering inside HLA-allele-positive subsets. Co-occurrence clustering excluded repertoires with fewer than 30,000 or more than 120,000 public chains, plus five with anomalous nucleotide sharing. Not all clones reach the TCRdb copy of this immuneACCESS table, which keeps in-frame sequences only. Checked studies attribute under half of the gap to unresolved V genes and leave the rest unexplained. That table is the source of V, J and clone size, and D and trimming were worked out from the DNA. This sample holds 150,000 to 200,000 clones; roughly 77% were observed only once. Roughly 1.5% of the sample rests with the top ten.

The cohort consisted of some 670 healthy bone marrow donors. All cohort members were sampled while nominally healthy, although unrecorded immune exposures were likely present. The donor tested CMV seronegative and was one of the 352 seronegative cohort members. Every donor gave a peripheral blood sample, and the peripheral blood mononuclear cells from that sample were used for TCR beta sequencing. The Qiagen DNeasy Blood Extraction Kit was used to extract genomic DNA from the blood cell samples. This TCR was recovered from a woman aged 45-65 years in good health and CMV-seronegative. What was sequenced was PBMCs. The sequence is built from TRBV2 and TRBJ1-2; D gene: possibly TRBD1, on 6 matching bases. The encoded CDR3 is CASRIFKGEATF. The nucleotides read TGTGCCAGCAGAATTTTCAAGGGGGAAGCCACCTTC.